This T cell receptor (beta chain) came from a study of shared clonotypes between healthy human individuals. The protocol was immunoSEQ multiplex PCR, while the TCRdb copy is restricted to in-frame clones and leaves out a portion. There are hundreds of thousands of clones in the sample; roughly 70% occur only once, and more than 1.5% lies in the top ten. Trimming removed 6 bases from V and 6 bases from J, with 17 bases in between. The CDR3 spans 15 residues. Germline V gene data show CDR1 as MNHNS and CDR2 as SASEGT. Sequencing input: memory CD4+ T cells sorted from blood. This sample's subset: CD45RA-negative fraction. This chain uses TRBV6-1 with TRBJ2-2, with D possibly being TRBD1 (6 bases). The source is a woman aged 25 to 45 in good health. The CDR3 nucleotides are TGTGCCAGCAGGGCCGGCCGGGCAGGGGCCGGGGAGCTGTTTTTT. This encodes CASRAGRAGAGELFF.